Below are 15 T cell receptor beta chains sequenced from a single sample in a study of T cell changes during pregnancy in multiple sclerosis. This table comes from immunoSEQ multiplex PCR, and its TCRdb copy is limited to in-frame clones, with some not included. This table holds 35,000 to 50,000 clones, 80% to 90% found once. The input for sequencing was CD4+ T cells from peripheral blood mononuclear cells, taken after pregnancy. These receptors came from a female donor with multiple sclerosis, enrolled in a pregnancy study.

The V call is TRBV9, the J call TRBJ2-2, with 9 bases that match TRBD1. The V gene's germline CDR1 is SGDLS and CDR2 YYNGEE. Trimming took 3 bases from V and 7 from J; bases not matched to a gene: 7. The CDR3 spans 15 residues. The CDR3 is CASSEGQGRSGELFF. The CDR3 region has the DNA TGTGCCAGCAGCGAAGGACAGGGGAGGAGCGGGGAGCTGTTTTTT.

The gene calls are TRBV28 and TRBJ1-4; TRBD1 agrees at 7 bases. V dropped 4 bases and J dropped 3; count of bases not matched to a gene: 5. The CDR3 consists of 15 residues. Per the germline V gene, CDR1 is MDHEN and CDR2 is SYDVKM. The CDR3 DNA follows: TGTGCCAGCAGTTCCCTAGGGACAGCTAATGAAAAACTGTTTTTT. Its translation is CASSSLGTANEKLFF.

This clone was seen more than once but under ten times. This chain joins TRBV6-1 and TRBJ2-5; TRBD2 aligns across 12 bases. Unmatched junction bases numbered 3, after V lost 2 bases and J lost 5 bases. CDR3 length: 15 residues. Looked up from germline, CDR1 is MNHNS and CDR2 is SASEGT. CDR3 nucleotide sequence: TGTGCCAGCAGTGAACTAGCGGGAGGGCCGGAGACCCAGTACTTC. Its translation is CASSELAGGPETQYF.

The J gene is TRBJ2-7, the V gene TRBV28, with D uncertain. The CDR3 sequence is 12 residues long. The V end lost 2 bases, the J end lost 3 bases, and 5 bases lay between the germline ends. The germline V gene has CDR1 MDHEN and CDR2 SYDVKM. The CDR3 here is CASSLILYEQYF. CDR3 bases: TGTGCCAGCAGTTTAATCCTCTACGAGCAGTACTTC.

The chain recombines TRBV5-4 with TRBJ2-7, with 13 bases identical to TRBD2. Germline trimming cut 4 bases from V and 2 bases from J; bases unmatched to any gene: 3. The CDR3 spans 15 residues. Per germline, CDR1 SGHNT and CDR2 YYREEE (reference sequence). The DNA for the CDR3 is TGTGCCAGCAGCGGGGGACTAGCGGGGACCTACGAGCAGTACTTC. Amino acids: CASSGGLAGTYEQYF.

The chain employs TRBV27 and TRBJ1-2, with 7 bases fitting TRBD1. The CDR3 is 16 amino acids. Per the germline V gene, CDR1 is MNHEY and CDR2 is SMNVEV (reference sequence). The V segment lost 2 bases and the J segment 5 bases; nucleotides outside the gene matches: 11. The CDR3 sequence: CASSLNPKGAVYGYTF. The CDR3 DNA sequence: TGTGCCAGCAGTTTAAACCCCAAGGGGGCTGTGTATGGCTACACCTTC.

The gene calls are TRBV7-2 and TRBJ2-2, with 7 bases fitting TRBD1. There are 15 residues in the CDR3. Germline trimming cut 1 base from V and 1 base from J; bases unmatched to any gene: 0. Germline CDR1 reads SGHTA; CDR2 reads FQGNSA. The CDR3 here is CASSLGTGNTGELFF. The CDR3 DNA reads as TGTGCCAGCAGCTTAGGGACAGGGAACACCGGGGAGCTGTTTTTT.

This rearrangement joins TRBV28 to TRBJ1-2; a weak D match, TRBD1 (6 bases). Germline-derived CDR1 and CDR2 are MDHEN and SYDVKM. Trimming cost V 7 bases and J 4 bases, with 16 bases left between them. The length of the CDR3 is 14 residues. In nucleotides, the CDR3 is TGTGCCAGCAACTACAGGGCTGATCCCTATGGCTACACCTTC. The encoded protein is CASNYRADPYGYTF.

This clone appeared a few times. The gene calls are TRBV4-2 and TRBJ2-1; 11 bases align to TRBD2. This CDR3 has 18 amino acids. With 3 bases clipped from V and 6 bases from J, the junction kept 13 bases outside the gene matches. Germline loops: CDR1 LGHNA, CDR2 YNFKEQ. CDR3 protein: CASSHGLPGLAEINEQFF. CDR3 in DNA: TGTGCCAGCAGCCACGGGCTACCGGGACTAGCGGAGATCAATGAGCAGTTCTTC.

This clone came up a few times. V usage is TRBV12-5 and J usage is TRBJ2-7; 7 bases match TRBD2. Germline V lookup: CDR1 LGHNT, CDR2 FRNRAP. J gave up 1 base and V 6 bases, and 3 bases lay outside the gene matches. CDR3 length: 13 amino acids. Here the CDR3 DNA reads TGTGCTAGTGGGCGGGAGAAGTCCTACGAGCAGTACTTC. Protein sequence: CASGREKSYEQYF. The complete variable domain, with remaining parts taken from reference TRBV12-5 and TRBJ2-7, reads DARVTQTPRHKVTEMGQEVTMRCQPILGHNTVFWYRQTMMQGLELLAYFRNRAPLDDSGMPKDRFSAEMPDATLATLKIQPSEPRDSAVYFCASGREKSYEQYFGPGTRLTVT.

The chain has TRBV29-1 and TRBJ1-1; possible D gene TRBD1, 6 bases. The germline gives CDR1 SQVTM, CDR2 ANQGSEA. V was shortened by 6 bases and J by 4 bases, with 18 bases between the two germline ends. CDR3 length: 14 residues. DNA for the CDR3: TGCAGCGTGCAGGGTGGGCAGGGGAGCACTGAAGCTTTCTTT. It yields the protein CSVQGGQGSTEAFF.

DNA of the CDR3: TGTGCCAGCAGCTTAGATCCCTCGACTAGCGGGAGTCGGAATGAGCAGTTCTTC. Its protein product is CASSLDPSTSGSRNEQFF. The V call is TRBV7-2, the J call TRBJ2-1, with 12 bases identical to TRBD2. This CDR3 has 18 residues. V shed 1 base and J 7 bases; nucleotides not matched to a gene: 11. From germline, CDR1 is SGHTA and CDR2 FQGNSA.

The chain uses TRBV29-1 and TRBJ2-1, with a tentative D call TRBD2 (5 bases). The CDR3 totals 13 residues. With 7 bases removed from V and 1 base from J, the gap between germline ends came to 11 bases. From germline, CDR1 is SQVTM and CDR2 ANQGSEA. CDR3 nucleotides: TGCAGCGCCGGAGGTAGGTCCTACAATGAGCAGTTCTTC. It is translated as CSAGGRSYNEQFF.

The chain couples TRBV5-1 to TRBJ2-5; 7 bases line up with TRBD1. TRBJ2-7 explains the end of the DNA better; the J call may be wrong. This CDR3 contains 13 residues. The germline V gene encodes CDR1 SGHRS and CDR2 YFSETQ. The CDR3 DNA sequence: TGCGCCAGCAGTAGGGACAGCCTATACGAGCAGTACTTC. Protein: CASSRDSLYEQYF.

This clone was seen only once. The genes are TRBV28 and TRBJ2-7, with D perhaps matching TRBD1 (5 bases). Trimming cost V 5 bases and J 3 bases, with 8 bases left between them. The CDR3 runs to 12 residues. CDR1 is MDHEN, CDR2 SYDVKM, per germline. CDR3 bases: TGTGCCAGCAGTGACAGATACTACGAGCAGTACTTC. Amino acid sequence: CASSDRYYEQYF.